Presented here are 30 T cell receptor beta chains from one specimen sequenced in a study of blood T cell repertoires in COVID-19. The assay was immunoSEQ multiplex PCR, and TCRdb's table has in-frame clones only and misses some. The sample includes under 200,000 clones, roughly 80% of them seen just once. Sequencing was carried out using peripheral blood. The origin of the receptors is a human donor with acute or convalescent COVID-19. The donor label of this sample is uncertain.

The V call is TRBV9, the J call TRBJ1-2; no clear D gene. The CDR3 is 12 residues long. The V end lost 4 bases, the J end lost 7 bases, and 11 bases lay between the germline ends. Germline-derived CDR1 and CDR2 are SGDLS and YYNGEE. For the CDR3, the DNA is TGTGCCAGCAGCACCAGCCGGGGTGGCTACACCTTC. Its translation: CASSTSRGGYTF.

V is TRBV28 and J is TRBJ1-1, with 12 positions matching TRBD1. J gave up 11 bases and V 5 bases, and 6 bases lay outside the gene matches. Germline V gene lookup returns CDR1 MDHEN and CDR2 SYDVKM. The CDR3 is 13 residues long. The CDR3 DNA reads TGTGCCAGCAGTCTAAGGGGACAGGGGGCCGCTTTCTTT. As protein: CASSLRGQGAAFF.

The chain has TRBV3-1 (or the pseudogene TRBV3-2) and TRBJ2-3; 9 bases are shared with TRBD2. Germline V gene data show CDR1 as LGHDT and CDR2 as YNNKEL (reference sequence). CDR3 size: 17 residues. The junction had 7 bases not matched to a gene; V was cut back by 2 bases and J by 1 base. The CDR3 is CASSQNGRGGGTDTQYF. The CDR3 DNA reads TGTGCCAGCAGCCAAAATGGGCGGGGGGGCGGCACAGATACGCAGTATTTT.

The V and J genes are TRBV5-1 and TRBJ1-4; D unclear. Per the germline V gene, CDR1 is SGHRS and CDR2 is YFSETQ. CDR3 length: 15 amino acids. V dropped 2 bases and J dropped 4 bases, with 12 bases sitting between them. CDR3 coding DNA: TGCGCCAGCAGCTTCACCCAGCCGGGTAATGAAAAACTGTTTTTT. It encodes CASSFTQPGNEKLFF.

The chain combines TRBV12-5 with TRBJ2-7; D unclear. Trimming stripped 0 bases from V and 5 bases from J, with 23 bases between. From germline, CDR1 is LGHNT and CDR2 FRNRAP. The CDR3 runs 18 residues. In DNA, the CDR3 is TGTGCTAGTGGTTTGGTACTAAAAGGCCTCCCCCATGGAAACGAGCAGTACTTC. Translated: CASGLVLKGLPHGNEQYF.

In nucleotides, the CDR3 is TGTGCCAGCAGTGAAGCGGTCCAGGGGGTAACTGAAGCTTTCTTT. Translating it yields CASSEAVQGVTEAFF. This chain links TRBV2 with TRBJ1-1; 7 bases map to TRBD1. Germline V gene data show CDR1 as SNHLY and CDR2 as FYNNEI. There are 15 residues in the CDR3. V was pared by 0 bases and J by 5 bases, with 6 bases of the junction left unmatched. The full variable domain, in which reference TRBV2 and TRBJ1-1 provide the parts outside the CDR3, is EPEVTQTPSHQVTQMGQEVILRCVPISNHLYFYWYRQILGQKVEFLVSFYNNEISEKSEIFDDQFSVERPDGSNFTLKIRSTKLEDSAMYFCASSEAVQGVTEAFFGQGTRLTVV.

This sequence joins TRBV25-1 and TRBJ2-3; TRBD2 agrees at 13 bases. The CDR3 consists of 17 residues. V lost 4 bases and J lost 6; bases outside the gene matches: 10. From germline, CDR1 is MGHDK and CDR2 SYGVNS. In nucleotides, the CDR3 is TGTGCCAGCAGTGGGACTAGCGGGGGACGTCTCTGGGATACGCAGTATTTT. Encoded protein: CASSGTSGGRLWDTQYF. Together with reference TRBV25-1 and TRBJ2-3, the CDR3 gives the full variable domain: EADIYQTPRYLVIGTGKKITLECSQTMGHDKMYWYQQDPGMELHLIHYSYGVNSTEKGDLSSESTVSRIRTEHFPLTLESARPSHTSQYLCASSGTSGGRLWDTQYFGPGTRLTVL.

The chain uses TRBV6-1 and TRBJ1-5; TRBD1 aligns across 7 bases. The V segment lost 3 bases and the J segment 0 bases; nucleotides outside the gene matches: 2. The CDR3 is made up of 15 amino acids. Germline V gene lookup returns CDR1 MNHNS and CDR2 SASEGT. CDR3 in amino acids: CASSEGTVSNQPQHF. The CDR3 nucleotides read TGTGCCAGCAGTGAGGGGACAGTTAGCAATCAGCCCCAGCATTTT.

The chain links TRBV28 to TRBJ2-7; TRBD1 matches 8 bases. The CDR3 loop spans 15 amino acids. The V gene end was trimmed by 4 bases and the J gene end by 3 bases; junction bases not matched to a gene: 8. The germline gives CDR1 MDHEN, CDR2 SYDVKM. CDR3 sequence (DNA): TGTGCCAGCAGTTCCCACCCCGGACAGGGCTACGAGCAGTACTTC. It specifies CASSSHPGQGYEQYF.

As DNA, the CDR3 is TGTGCCAGCAAAAGACAGGCCCTCTACGAGCAGTACTTC. It codes for CASKRQALYEQYF. This rearrangement joins TRBV5-6 to TRBJ2-7; D perhaps matches TRBD1 (6 bases). Trimming cost V 6 bases and J 3 bases, with 13 bases left between them. Germline lookup yields CDR1 SGHDT and CDR2 YYEEEE. There are 13 residues in the CDR3.

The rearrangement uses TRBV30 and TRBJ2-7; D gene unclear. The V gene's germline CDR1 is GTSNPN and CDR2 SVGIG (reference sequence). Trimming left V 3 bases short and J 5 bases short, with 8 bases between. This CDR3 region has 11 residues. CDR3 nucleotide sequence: TGTGCCTGGAGCGGGTGGAACGAGCAGTACTTC. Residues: CAWSGWNEQYF.

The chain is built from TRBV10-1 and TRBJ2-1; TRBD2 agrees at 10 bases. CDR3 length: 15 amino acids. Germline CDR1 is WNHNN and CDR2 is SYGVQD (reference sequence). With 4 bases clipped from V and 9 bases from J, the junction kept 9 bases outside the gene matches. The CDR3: CASSVGASGRIEQFF. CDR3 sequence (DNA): TGCGCCAGCAGTGTGGGCGCTAGCGGGAGAATTGAGCAGTTCTTC.

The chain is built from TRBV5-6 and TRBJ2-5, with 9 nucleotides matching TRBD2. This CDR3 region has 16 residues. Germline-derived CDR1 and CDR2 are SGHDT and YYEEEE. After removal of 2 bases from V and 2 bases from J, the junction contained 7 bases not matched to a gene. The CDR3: CASSFGAGGRQETQYF. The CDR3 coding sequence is TGTGCCAGCAGCTTCGGGGCGGGGGGGCGACAAGAGACCCAGTACTTC.

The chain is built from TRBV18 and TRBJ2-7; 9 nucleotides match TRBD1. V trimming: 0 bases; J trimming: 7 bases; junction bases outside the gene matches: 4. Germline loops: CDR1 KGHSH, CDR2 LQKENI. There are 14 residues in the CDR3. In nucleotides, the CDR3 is TGTGCCAGCTCACCACCGGGACAGGGTGGAGAGCAGTACTTC. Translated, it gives CASSPPGQGGEQYF.

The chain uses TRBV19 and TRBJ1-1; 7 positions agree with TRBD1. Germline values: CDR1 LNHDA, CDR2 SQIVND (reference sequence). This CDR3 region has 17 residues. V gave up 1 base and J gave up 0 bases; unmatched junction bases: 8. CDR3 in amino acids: CASSIVTDRSLNTEAFF. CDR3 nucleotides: TGTGCCAGTAGTATAGTAACGGACAGGTCCCTGAACACTGAAGCTTTCTTT.

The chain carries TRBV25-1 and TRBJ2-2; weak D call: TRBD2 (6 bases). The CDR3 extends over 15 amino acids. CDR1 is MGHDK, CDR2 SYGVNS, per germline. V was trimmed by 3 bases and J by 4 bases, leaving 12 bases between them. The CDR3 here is CASSDPGDGTGELFF. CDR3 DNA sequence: TGTGCCAGCAGTGATCCGGGAGATGGCACCGGGGAGCTGTTTTTT.

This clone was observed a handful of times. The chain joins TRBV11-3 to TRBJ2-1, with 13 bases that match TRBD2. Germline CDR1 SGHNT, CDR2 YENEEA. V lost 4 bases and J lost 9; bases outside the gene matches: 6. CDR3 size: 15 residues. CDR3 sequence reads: CASSSRLAGGFEQFF. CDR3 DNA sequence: TGTGCCAGCAGCTCCCGACTAGCGGGGGGCTTTGAGCAGTTCTTC.

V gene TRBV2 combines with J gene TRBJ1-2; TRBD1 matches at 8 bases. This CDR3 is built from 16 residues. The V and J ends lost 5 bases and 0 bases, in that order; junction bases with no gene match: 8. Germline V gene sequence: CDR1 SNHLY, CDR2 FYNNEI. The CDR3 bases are TGTGCCAGCAGTCCGGGACAGGCGGAAGCTAACTATGGCTACACCTTC. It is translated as CASSPGQAEANYGYTF.

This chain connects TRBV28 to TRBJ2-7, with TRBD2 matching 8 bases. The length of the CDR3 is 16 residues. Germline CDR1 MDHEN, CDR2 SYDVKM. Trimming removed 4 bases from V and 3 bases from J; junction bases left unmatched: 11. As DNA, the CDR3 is TGTGCCAGCAGTTCCTTCTATAGCGGGGATAGCTACGAGCAGTACTTC. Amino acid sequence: CASSSFYSGDSYEQYF.

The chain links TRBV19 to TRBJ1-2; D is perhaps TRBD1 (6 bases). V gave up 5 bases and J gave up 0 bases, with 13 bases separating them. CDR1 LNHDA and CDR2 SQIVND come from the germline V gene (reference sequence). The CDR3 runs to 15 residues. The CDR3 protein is CASSPTGLANYGYTF. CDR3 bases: TGTGCCAGTAGTCCAACAGGGCTGGCTAACTATGGCTACACCTTC.

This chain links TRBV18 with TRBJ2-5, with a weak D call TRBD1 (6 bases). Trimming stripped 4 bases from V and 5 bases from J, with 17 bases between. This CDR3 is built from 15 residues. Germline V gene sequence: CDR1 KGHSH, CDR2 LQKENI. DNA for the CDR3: TGTGCCAGCTCACACCGGGACACCTCTATGGAGACCCAGTACTTC. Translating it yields CASSHRDTSMETQYF.

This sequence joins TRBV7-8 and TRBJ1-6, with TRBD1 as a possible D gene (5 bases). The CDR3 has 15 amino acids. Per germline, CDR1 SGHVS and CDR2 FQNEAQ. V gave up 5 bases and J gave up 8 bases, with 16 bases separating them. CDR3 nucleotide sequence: TGTGCCAGCAGCCCCGTGGGGCGGGGGGATTCACCCCTCCACTTT. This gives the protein CASSPVGRGDSPLHF.

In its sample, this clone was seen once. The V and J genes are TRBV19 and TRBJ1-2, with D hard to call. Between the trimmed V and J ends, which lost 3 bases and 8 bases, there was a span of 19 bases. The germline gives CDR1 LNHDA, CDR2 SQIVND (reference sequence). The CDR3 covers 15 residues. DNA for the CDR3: TGTGCCAGTAGTATTACCCCCCCGGGAGCGCAAGGCTACACCTTC. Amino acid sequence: CASSITPPGAQGYTF.

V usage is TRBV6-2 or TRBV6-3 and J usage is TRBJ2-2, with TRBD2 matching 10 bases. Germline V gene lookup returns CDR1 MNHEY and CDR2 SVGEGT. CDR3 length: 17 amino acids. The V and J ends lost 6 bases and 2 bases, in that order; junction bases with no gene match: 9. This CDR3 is CASRYRIAGGNTGELFF. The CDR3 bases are TGTGCCAGCAGGTACAGGATAGCGGGAGGAAACACCGGGGAGCTGTTTTTT.

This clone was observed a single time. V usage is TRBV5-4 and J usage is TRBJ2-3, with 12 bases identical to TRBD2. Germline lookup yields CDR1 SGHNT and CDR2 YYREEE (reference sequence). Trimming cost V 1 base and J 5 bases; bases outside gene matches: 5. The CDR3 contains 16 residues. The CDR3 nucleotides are TGTGCCAGCAGCTTGTCTCTAGCGGGGGGGCTAGATACGCAGTATTTT. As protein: CASSLSLAGGLDTQYF.

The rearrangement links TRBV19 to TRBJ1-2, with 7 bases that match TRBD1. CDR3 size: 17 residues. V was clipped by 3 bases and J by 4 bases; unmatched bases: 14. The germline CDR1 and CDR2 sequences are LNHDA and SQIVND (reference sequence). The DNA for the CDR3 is TGTGCCAGTAGTATCCTGGCAGGGGGGATCTTGGGCTATGGCTACACCTTC. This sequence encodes CASSILAGGILGYGYTF.

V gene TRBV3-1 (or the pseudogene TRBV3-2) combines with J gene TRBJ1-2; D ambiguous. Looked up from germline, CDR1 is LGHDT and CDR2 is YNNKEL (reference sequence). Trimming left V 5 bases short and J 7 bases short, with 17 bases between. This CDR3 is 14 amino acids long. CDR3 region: CASSSLRVVSGYTF. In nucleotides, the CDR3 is TGTGCCAGCAGCTCCCTTCGGGTTGTGAGTGGCTACACCTTC.

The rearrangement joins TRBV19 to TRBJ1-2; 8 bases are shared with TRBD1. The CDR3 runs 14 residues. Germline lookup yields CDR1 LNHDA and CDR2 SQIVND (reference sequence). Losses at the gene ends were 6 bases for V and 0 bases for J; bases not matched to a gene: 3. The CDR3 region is CASRLQGANYGYTF. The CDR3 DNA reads TGTGCCAGTAGGCTACAGGGGGCTAACTATGGCTACACCTTC.

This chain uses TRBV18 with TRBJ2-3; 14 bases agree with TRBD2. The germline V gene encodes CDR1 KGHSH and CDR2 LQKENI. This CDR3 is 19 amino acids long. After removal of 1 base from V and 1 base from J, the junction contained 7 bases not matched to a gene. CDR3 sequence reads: CASSPRSGTSGSGTDTQYF. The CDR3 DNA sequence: TGTGCCAGCTCACCACGGTCCGGGACTAGCGGGAGCGGCACAGATACGCAGTATTTT.

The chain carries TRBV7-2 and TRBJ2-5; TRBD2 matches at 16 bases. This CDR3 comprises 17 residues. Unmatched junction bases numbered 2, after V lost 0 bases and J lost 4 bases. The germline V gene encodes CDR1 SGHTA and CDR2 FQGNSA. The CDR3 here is CASSLAGLAGGGETQYF. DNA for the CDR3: TGTGCCAGCAGCTTAGCGGGACTAGCGGGAGGGGGAGAGACCCAGTACTTC.